This T cell receptor (beta chain) stems from a study of blood T cell repertoires in COVID-19. With V trimmed by 1 base and J by 0 bases, 11 bases remained unmatched. This CDR3 is 19 amino acids long. Germline CDR1 reads LGHNA; CDR2 reads YNFKEQ. Participants in the exposed group had met a COVID-19 case in the 2 weeks before joining the study. Libraries were prepared by immunoSEQ multiplex PCR; TCRdb keeps only in-frame clonotypes and omits some of them. The sample records about 350,000 clones, 85% to 90% being singletons. This clone was counted once. The source of this sequence is a woman under 40 who had been exposed to COVID-19. Material for sequencing was PBMCs or T cells enriched from blood (not recorded which). The chain combines TRBV4-2 with TRBJ2-5; 10 bases are shared with TRBD2. This chain's CDR3 is CASSQAELAGKKYQETQYF. For the CDR3, the DNA is TGTGCCAGCAGCCAAGCGGAACTAGCGGGAAAAAAGTACCAAGAGACCCAGTACTTC.